The rows below give T cell receptor beta chains drawn from one sample of a study of T cell responses to AZD1222 COVID-19 vaccine. Produced via immunoSEQ multiplex PCR; TCRdb's table is partial and in-frame only. The repertoire consists of about 150,000 clones, with roughly 94% occurring once and the leading ten covering roughly 1.3%. The sample here was peripheral blood, taken on day 0 of AZD1222 vaccination. Receptors originate from an adult in good health. Both conserved end residues are part of each CDR3. A D gene is named only where the DNA matches it firmly. Size tells how often a clone was seen (once, few, many) or the class of an expanded clone, and some rows leave it out.

J gene	clone size	D gene	V gene	CDR3 protein	CDR3 DNA
TRBJ1-1	-	-	TRBV7-3	CASTGDQNTEAFF	TGTGCCAGCACCGGGGATCAGAACACTGAAGCTTTCTTT
TRBJ1-2	-	-	TRBV5-6	CASSLASPGGLAYGYTF	TGTGCCAGCAGCTTGGCCTCCCCGGGGGGTTTGGCCTATGGCTACACCTTC
TRBJ2-1	-	-	TRBV6-6	CASSYRSSYNEQFF	TGTGCCAGCAGTTACCGGAGCTCCTACAATGAGCAGTTCTTC
TRBJ1-1	-	-	TRBV30	CAWSTQGDTEAFF	TGTGCCTGGAGCACCCAGGGTGACACTGAAGCTTTCTTT
TRBJ1-1	-	-	TRBV28	CASISFRGTEAFF	TGTGCCAGCATTAGTTTCAGGGGCACTGAAGCTTTCTTT
TRBJ1-5	-	-	TRBV28	CASTSSMGGSGPQHF	TGTGCCAGCACTTCCTCGATGGGGGGTTCTGGCCCCCAGCATTTT
TRBJ1-5	-	-	TRBV19	CASRDSLDQPQHF	TGTGCCAGTAGGGACAGTTTAGATCAGCCCCAGCATTTT
TRBJ1-2	-	-	TRBV19	CASSIESTNYGYTF	TGTGCCAGTAGTATAGAATCAACTAACTATGGCTACACCTTC
TRBJ1-5	-	-	TRBV6-1	CASSDVLGGRGGSNQPQHF	TGTGCCAGCAGTGATGTGTTAGGGGGGCGCGGCGGTAGCAATCAGCCCCAGCATTTT
TRBJ1-5	few	-	TRBV4-3	CASSQEVGASNQPQHF	TGCGCCAGCAGCCAAGAGGTTGGGGCCTCCAATCAGCCCCAGCATTTT
TRBJ1-1	-	-	TRBV6-1	CASSERNTEAFF	TGTGCCAGCAGTGAGCGGAACACTGAAGCTTTCTTT
TRBJ2-5	-	TRBD1	TRBV24-1	CATSDLRTGLGETQYF	TGTGCCACCAGTGATTTGCGGACAGGGCTCGGGGAGACCCAGTACTTC
TRBJ1-6	-	-	TRBV19	CASSWRTVYSPLHF	TGTGCCAGTAGTTGGAGGACAGTTTATTCACCCCTCCACTTT
TRBJ1-2	few	TRBD1	TRBV27	CASGGGQGTTNYGYTF	TGTGCCAGCGGAGGGGGACAGGGAACGACTAACTATGGCTACACCTTC
TRBJ2-3	-	-	TRBV25-1	CASGPLGGPSTDTQYF	TGTGCCAGCGGACCACTGGGGGGCCCTAGCACAGATACGCAGTATTTT
TRBJ2-4	-	-	TRBV11-2	CASSSRTGIVNIQYF	TGTGCCAGCAGCTCCCGAACCGGGATCGTCAACATTCAGTACTTC
TRBJ1-5	once	-	TRBV12-2	CASRLRVLSQPQHF	TGTGCAAGTCGACTCAGGGTATTAAGCCAGCCCCAGCATTTT
TRBJ1-1	-	TRBD1	TRBV5-4	CASSTGQGRSYTEAFF	TGTGCCAGCAGTACCGGACAGGGAAGAAGTTACACTGAAGCTTTCTTT